The 29 T cell receptor beta chains below were found in one sample sequenced in a study of shared clonotypes between healthy human individuals. TCRdb's copy holds only in-frame clones and misses some; the assay was immunoSEQ multiplex PCR. The sample has some 660,000 clones; 60% to 75% are singletons. Sequenced: memory CD4+ T cells sorted from blood. Indicated subset: CD45RA-negative fraction. These receptors came from a woman younger than 45 in good health.

The chain uses TRBV11-2 and TRBJ2-7; 7 bases align to TRBD1. Germline V CDR1 and CDR2: SGHAT, FQNNGV. V lost 1 base to trimming and J lost 5 bases; unmatched junction nucleotides: 8. The length of the CDR3 is 15 residues. In nucleotides, the CDR3 is TGTGCCAGCAGCTTAGTGGGGACAGAGGGCCACGAGCAGTACTTC. As protein: CASSLVGTEGHEQYF.

The V and J genes are TRBV5-1 and TRBJ2-7; a weak D match, TRBD2 (6 bases). Germline V gives CDR1 SGHRS, CDR2 YFSETQ. The CDR3 contains 15 residues. The ends were cut back, 2 bases at V and 1 base at J, with 13 bases in the middle. The CDR3 region is CASSLGDWISYEQYF. The CDR3 nucleotides read TGCGCCAGCAGCTTAGGGGACTGGATTTCCTACGAGCAGTACTTC.

On this clone itself: Other nucleotide sequences from this sample produce the same CDR3. The chain is built from TRBV5-1 and TRBJ2-2; 8 bases match TRBD2. The germline gives CDR1 SGHRS, CDR2 YFSETQ. The CDR3 covers 15 residues. V trimming: 2 bases; J trimming: 4 bases; junction bases outside the gene matches: 4. CDR3 nucleotides: TGCGCCAGCAGCTTAAGCGGGAGCATCACCGGGGAGCTGTTTTTT. Translating it yields CASSLSGSITGELFF.

This rearrangement joins TRBV2 to TRBJ1-1; a weak D match, TRBD1 (5 bases). Germline values: CDR1 SNHLY, CDR2 FYNNEI. Deletions cut 5 bases from V and 4 bases from J, with 11 bases between. This CDR3 comprises 13 residues. CDR3 in amino acids: CASSPQGSTEAFF. The CDR3 DNA sequence: TGTGCCAGCAGTCCTCAGGGTAGCACTGAAGCTTTCTTT.

J is TRBJ2-1 and V is TRBV5-1; D is undetermined. Trimming cost V 4 bases and J 0 bases, with 14 bases left between them. The germline gives CDR1 SGHRS, CDR2 YFSETQ. The CDR3 length is 16 residues. The CDR3 nucleotides read TGCGCCAGCAGCACAAAGACAAGTAGCTCCTACAATGAGCAGTTCTTC. Translated: CASSTKTSSSYNEQFF.

The chain carries TRBV14 and TRBJ2-3, with D unresolved. Deletions cut 1 base from V and 2 bases from J, with 13 bases between. CDR3 length equals 16 residues. From germline, CDR1 is SGHDN and CDR2 FVKESK. The CDR3 DNA is TGTGCCAGCAGCCAAGGTGACTGGCGCCTCACAGATACGCAGTATTTT. Translated: CASSQGDWRLTDTQYF.

This clone was seen once. The rearrangement links TRBV7-9 to TRBJ2-7, with 7 bases aligning to TRBD1. Looked up from germline, CDR1 is SEHNR and CDR2 is FQNEAQ (reference sequence). CDR3 length equals 14 residues. The V and J ends lost 3 bases and 5 bases, in that order; junction bases with no gene match: 7. The CDR3 spells CASSLMSGTDEQYF. DNA of the CDR3: TGTGCCAGCAGCTTGATGTCAGGGACAGACGAGCAGTACTTC.

The genes are TRBV19 and TRBJ1-5; D gene uncertain. Trimming removed 5 bases at V and 3 bases at J, with 11 bases between. Germline CDR1 is LNHDA and CDR2 is SQIVND (reference sequence). The length of the CDR3 is 14 residues. The CDR3: CASSEPGHNQPQHF. In DNA form, the CDR3 reads TGTGCCAGTAGTGAACCGGGTCACAATCAGCCCCAGCATTTT.

The table lists this clone with a few counts. This sequence joins TRBV7-8 and TRBJ1-1, with D possibly being TRBD1 (5 bases). This CDR3 has 13 amino acids. Germline lookup yields CDR1 SGHVS and CDR2 FQNEAQ. V gave up 3 bases and J gave up 5 bases, with 10 bases separating them. The CDR3, as DNA: TGTGCCAGCAGCTTGACGGGGGGTACTGAAGCTTTCTTT. Translation gives CASSLTGGTEAFF.

This clone has just a few counts. The chain combines TRBV5-1 with TRBJ1-4; a possible D gene is TRBD1 (6 bases). The germline CDR1 and CDR2 sequences are SGHRS and YFSETQ. The CDR3 is 14 residues long. V lost 4 bases, J lost 2 bases, and 9 bases lay in between. CDR3: CASSADSTNEKLFF. The DNA for the CDR3 is TGCGCCAGCAGCGCGGACAGCACTAATGAAAAACTGTTTTTT.

This clone was counted only a few times. The chain couples TRBV19 to TRBJ1-2, with D possibly being TRBD1 (5 bases). This CDR3 spans 12 amino acids. Germline assignment: CDR1 LNHDA and CDR2 SQIVND (reference sequence). Between the trimmed V and J ends, which lost 8 bases and 5 bases, there was a span of 12 bases. CDR3 bases: TGTGCCAGTCGATTAGGGGATTATGGCTACACCTTC. Translated, it gives CASRLGDYGYTF. The full variable domain, completed using reference TRBV19 and TRBJ1-2, is DGGITQSPKYLFRKEGQNVTLSCEQNLNHDAMYWYRQDPGQGLRLIYYSQIVNDFQKGDIAEGYSVSREKKESFPLTVTSAQKNPTAFYLCASRLGDYGYTFGSGTRLTVV.

This clone occurred a few times. This sample also contains other DNA sequences that code for the same CDR3. The chain employs TRBV19 and TRBJ1-1; no definite D call. Germline V gene lookup returns CDR1 LNHDA and CDR2 SQIVND (reference sequence). This CDR3 has 13 residues. V lost 1 base and J 1 base, leaving 4 bases between the germline ends. The CDR3 nucleotides are TGTGCCAGTAGTATAGGCGGGAACACTGAAGCTTTCTTT. It encodes CASSIGGNTEAFF.

This sequence joins TRBV5-6 and TRBJ2-7; 7 bases line up with TRBD1. The CDR3 covers 14 residues. V trimming: 4 bases; J trimming: 3 bases; junction bases outside the gene matches: 7. Germline values: CDR1 SGHDT, CDR2 YYEEEE. The CDR3 nucleotides read TGTGCCAGCAGCAGGGGACAGATCAACTACGAGCAGTACTTC. The encoded protein is CASSRGQINYEQYF. The whole variable domain, remainder taken from reference TRBV5-6 and TRBJ2-7, is DAGVTQSPTHLIKTRGQQVTLRCSPKSGHDTVSWYQQALGQGPQFIFQYYEEEERQRGNFPDRFSGHQFPNYSSELNVNALLLGDSALYLCASSRGQINYEQYFGPGTRLTVT.

The rearrangement links TRBV5-4 to TRBJ2-5; no reliable D call. Trimming removed 5 bases at V and 3 bases at J, with 14 bases between. The germline CDR1 and CDR2 sequences are SGHNT and YYREEE (reference sequence). The CDR3 runs to 14 residues. The CDR3: CASSHPVEEETQYF. The CDR3 DNA is TGTGCCAGCAGTCATCCTGTAGAGGAAGAGACCCAGTACTTC.

The rearrangement joins TRBV25-1 to TRBJ2-6; D unclear. This CDR3 spans 15 amino acids. Trimming removed 1 base at V and 3 bases at J, with 7 bases between. Germline CDR1 is MGHDK and CDR2 is SYGVNS. The CDR3 bases are TGTGCCAGCAGTGAATCTGGGGATGGGGCCAACGTCCTGACTTTC. Amino acid sequence: CASSESGDGANVLTF.

This chain links TRBV6-1 with TRBJ2-7; the D is unclear. This CDR3 comprises 13 residues. V was pared by 8 bases and J by 0 bases, with 11 bases between. The V gene's germline CDR1 is MNHNS and CDR2 SASEGT. The CDR3 protein is CASSPSPSYEQYF. Written as DNA, the CDR3 is TGTGCCAGCTCCCCTTCTCCCTCCTACGAGCAGTACTTC.

J is TRBJ2-6 and V is TRBV30; D gene unclear. Germline lookup yields CDR1 GTSNPN and CDR2 SVGIG (reference sequence). Deletions cut 4 bases from V and 4 bases from J, with 5 bases between. CDR3 length equals 12 residues. The DNA of the CDR3 is TGTGCCTGGACGAAGGGGGCCAACGTCCTGACTTTC. This sequence encodes CAWTKGANVLTF.

This clone showed up just a few times. The J gene is TRBJ2-2, the V gene TRBV28, with 8 nucleotides matching TRBD2. The CDR3 sequence is 17 residues long. The V gene end was trimmed by 3 bases and the J gene end by 5 bases; junction bases not matched to a gene: 11. Per the germline V gene, CDR1 is MDHEN and CDR2 is SYDVKM. DNA of the CDR3: TGTGCCAGCAGTTTCTTGGGACTAGGGATGCCTACCGGGGAGCTGTTTTTT. It translates to CASSFLGLGMPTGELFF.

The J gene is TRBJ2-2, the V gene TRBV2; 7 bases line up with TRBD2. V was clipped by 6 bases and J by 2 bases; unmatched bases: 6. This CDR3 spans 15 amino acids. In germline, CDR1 is SNHLY, CDR2 FYNNEI. For the CDR3, the DNA is TGTGCCAGCAGGTCAGCTAGCGGCAACACCGGGGAGCTGTTTTTT. Translated, it gives CASRSASGNTGELFF.

The V gene is TRBV28, the J gene TRBJ2-4; possibly TRBD1 for D (7 bases). The germline CDR1 and CDR2 sequences are MDHEN and SYDVKM. The CDR3 has 14 residues. Trimming removed 6 bases at V and 6 bases at J, with 15 bases between. The CDR3: CASRQGQGGNIQYF. In nucleotides, the CDR3 is TGTGCCAGCAGGCAAGGGCAGGGGGGAAACATTCAGTACTTC.

V gene TRBV19 combines with J gene TRBJ1-5; the match to TRBD1 covers 7 bases. With V trimmed by 7 bases and J by 5 bases, 8 bases remained unmatched. The germline CDR1 and CDR2 sequences are LNHDA and SQIVND (reference sequence). This CDR3 has 14 amino acids. CDR3 loop: CASKRDSGHQPQHF. The DNA for the CDR3 is TGTGCCAGTAAGCGGGACAGCGGTCATCAGCCCCAGCATTTT.

The chain is built from TRBV5-1 and TRBJ2-5; D not resolved. Deletions cut 3 bases from V and 1 base from J, with 13 bases between. The germline CDR1 and CDR2 sequences are SGHRS and YFSETQ. This CDR3 contains 15 residues. Written as DNA, the CDR3 is TGCGCCAGCAGCTCGAGAAGCAGTACCCAAGAGACCCAGTACTTC. It codes for CASSSRSSTQETQYF. The complete variable domain, with remaining parts taken from reference TRBV5-1 and TRBJ2-5, reads KAGVTQTPRYLIKTRGQQVTLSCSPISGHRSVSWYQQTPGQGLQFLFEYFSETQRNKGNFPGRFSGRQFSNSRSEMNVSTLELGDSALYLCASSSRSSTQETQYFGPGTRLLVL.

The rearrangement uses TRBV6-1 and TRBJ2-3; D perhaps matches TRBD2 (5 bases). This CDR3 is 15 amino acids long. The V end was cut by 2 bases, the J end by 1 base, with 10 bases between. Germline assignment: CDR1 MNHNS and CDR2 SASEGT. CDR3 in amino acids: CASSESWGGTDTQYF. DNA for the CDR3: TGTGCCAGCAGTGAATCTTGGGGAGGCACAGATACGCAGTATTTT.

Points on this clone: The same CDR3 arises from other DNA sequences in this sample as well. The V and J genes are TRBV5-1 and TRBJ2-1; D is possibly TRBD1 (5 bases). This CDR3 comprises 15 residues. Trimming took off 0 bases at V and 2 bases at J, with 9 bases between the two ends. Germline CDR1 SGHRS, CDR2 YFSETQ. The CDR3 nucleotides read TGCGCCAGCAGCTTGGACAGGTCGGCCTACAATGAGCAGTTCTTC. This sequence encodes CASSLDRSAYNEQFF.

This clone came up once. The rearrangement links TRBV28 to TRBJ1-1; 7 nucleotides agree with TRBD1. The length of the CDR3 is 16 residues. Germline V CDR1 and CDR2: MDHEN, SYDVKM. V was clipped by 2 bases and J by 0 bases; unmatched bases: 6. CDR3 protein: CASSLPSGGLNTEAFF. DNA for the CDR3: TGTGCCAGCAGTTTACCGTCAGGGGGTCTGAACACTGAAGCTTTCTTT. Combining the CDR3 with reference TRBV28 and TRBJ1-1 gives the whole variable domain DVKVTQSSRYLVKRTGEKVFLECVQDMDHENMFWYRQDPGLGLRLIYFSYDVKMKEKGDIPEGYSVSREKKERFSLILESASTNQTSMYLCASSLPSGGLNTEAFFGQGTRLTVV.

The V call is TRBV30, the J call TRBJ1-1; no firm D call. The CDR3 is 12 residues long. CDR1 GTSNPN and CDR2 SVGIG come from the germline V gene (reference sequence). Trimming shortened V by 0 bases and J by 1 base, and 3 bases separated the two germline ends. CDR3 in amino acids: CAWSVTNTEAFF. The CDR3 bases are TGTGCCTGGAGTGTGACGAACACTGAAGCTTTCTTT.

The chain carries TRBV28 and TRBJ2-7; D is undetermined. The length of the CDR3 is 15 residues. V was shortened by 5 bases and J by 2 bases, with 16 bases between the two germline ends. Germline V gene sequence: CDR1 MDHEN, CDR2 SYDVKM. In DNA form, the CDR3 reads TGTGCCAGCAGTCCGAGCCTAGTTGCAGCCTACGAGCAGTACTTC. Its translation is CASSPSLVAAYEQYF. Filled out from reference TRBV28 and TRBJ2-7, the complete variable domain reads DVKVTQSSRYLVKRTGEKVFLECVQDMDHENMFWYRQDPGLGLRLIYFSYDVKMKEKGDIPEGYSVSREKKERFSLILESASTNQTSMYLCASSPSLVAAYEQYFGPGTRLTVT.

The V call is TRBV6-4, the J call TRBJ2-1; 10 bases map to TRBD2. The CDR3 is made up of 15 amino acids. Germline V gives CDR1 MRHNA, CDR2 SNTAGT. V lost 3 bases to trimming and J lost 7 bases; unmatched junction nucleotides: 6. CDR3 nucleotides: TGTGCCAGCAGTGAGTCTAGCGGGAGTAAGAATGAGCAGTTCTTC. It yields the protein CASSESSGSKNEQFF.

This chain joins TRBV19 and TRBJ1-5; D may be TRBD1 (6 bases). CDR3 length: 15 residues. The ends were cut back, 7 bases at V and 0 bases at J, with 13 bases in the middle. Germline V gives CDR1 LNHDA, CDR2 SQIVND (reference sequence). The CDR3 protein is CASTQGTFSNQPQHF. CDR3 nucleotides: TGTGCCAGTACCCAGGGGACCTTTAGCAATCAGCCCCAGCATTTT.